The 27 T cell receptor beta chains reported below all come from one sample, sequenced in a study of cytomegalovirus exposure and HLA in healthy donors. The PCR used 60 Vbeta and 13 Jbeta primers. Repertoires were generated with immunoSEQ multiplex PCR, while TCRdb's copy carries only in-frame clones and drops some. Of about 140,000 clones in the sample, roughly 65% were seen once. Sequenced: PBMCs. The receptor source for this set is a woman in her thirties in good health and CMV-seronegative.

This clone was counted only a few times. This specimen includes other DNA sequences encoding the same CDR3. The V and J genes are TRBV4-1 and TRBJ2-3; 11 positions agree with TRBD2. The CDR3 consists of 18 residues. V lost 0 bases and J lost 1; bases outside the gene matches: 6. Germline V gene lookup returns CDR1 MGHRA and CDR2 YSYEKL. The CDR3 sequence is CASSQDTSGRRGTDTQYF. The CDR3 DNA is TGCGCCAGCAGCCAAGATACTAGCGGGAGAAGAGGCACAGATACGCAGTATTTT.

Here the CDR3 reads CASSQPRSGANVLTF. The CDR3 DNA reads TGTGCCAGCAGCCAGCCGAGGTCTGGGGCCAACGTCCTGACTTTC. The rearrangement links TRBV7-2 to TRBJ2-6; D unresolved. CDR3 length equals 15 residues. Trimming removed 5 bases at V and 1 base at J, with 9 bases between. Germline assignment: CDR1 SGHTA and CDR2 FQGNSA.

V is TRBV5-8 and J is TRBJ1-3, with D hard to call. CDR3 length equals 15 residues. CDR1 is SGHTS and CDR2 is YDEGEE in the germline V gene. Trimming left V 0 bases short and J 0 bases short, with 7 bases between. The DNA for the CDR3 is TGTGCCAGCAGCTTGGGATTGAGCTCTGGAAACACCATATATTTT. Its protein product is CASSLGLSSGNTIYF.

This chain links TRBV19 with TRBJ2-3; D gene unclear. Trimming took 5 bases from V and 1 from J, leaving 19 bases between them. The germline gives CDR1 LNHDA, CDR2 SQIVND (reference sequence). CDR3 length equals 17 residues. The CDR3 DNA sequence: TGTGCCAGTAGTTCTTCAGCTGAGGTAGAAGGCACAGATACGCAGTATTTT. Protein: CASSSSAEVEGTDTQYF.

The chain employs TRBV28 and TRBJ1-2; D gene unclear. CDR1 is MDHEN and CDR2 is SYDVKM in the germline V gene. V dropped 3 bases and J dropped 4 bases, with 12 bases sitting between them. The CDR3 has 14 amino acids. CDR3 protein: CASSLGRVGYGYTF. The DNA for the CDR3 is TGTGCCAGCAGTTTGGGGAGGGTGGGCTATGGCTACACCTTC.

This chain connects TRBV29-1 to TRBJ1-1, with D possibly TRBD1 on 5 matching bases. The germline V gene encodes CDR1 SQVTM and CDR2 ANQGSEA. Trimming removed 5 bases at V and 4 bases at J, with 20 bases between. This CDR3 has 15 residues. CDR3 sequence reads: CSVPGQGSWSTEAFF. CDR3 in DNA: TGCAGCGTTCCAGGGCAGGGCTCTTGGAGCACTGAAGCTTTCTTT.

The J gene is TRBJ2-3, the V gene TRBV9, with TRBD2 as a possible D gene (6 bases). CDR1 is SGDLS, CDR2 YYNGEE, per germline. The V gene lost 4 bases and the J gene lost 6 bases, with 15 bases spanning the gap. The CDR3 has 14 residues. The CDR3 DNA reads TGTGCCAGCAGCCTTAGCGGAAAAGAGGATACGCAGTATTTT. Protein product: CASSLSGKEDTQYF.

In DNA, the CDR3 is TGTGCCAGCAGTGAAGCGAGCGGGGCTAATTCACCCCTCCACTTT. Amino acid sequence: CASSEASGANSPLHF. The V gene is TRBV2, the J gene TRBJ1-6; weak D call: TRBD1 (5 bases). The V and J ends lost 0 bases and 6 bases respectively, with 9 bases between them. This CDR3 has 15 amino acids. Germline values: CDR1 SNHLY, CDR2 FYNNEI.

The chain combines TRBV2 with TRBJ1-4; D gene uncertain. Trimming pared 5 bases from V and 8 bases from J, leaving 12 bases between. Germline values: CDR1 SNHLY, CDR2 FYNNEI. The CDR3 length is 13 residues. CDR3 DNA sequence: TGTGCCAGCAGTAGGGAGGTGGAAGAAAAACTGTTTTTT. It encodes CASSREVEEKLFF.

This clone was counted once. The genes are TRBV19 and TRBJ1-2; D is unresolved. There are 12 residues in the CDR3. Germline V CDR1 and CDR2: LNHDA, SQIVND (reference sequence). V was shortened by 3 bases and J by 7 bases, with 9 bases between the two germline ends. The CDR3: CASSIGLIGYTF. The CDR3 region has the DNA TGTGCCAGTAGTATTGGGCTTATTGGCTACACCTTC.

The chain recombines TRBV5-1 with TRBJ2-5; tentatively, D is TRBD2 (5 bases). The CDR3 runs to 13 residues. V was clipped by 4 bases and J by 3 bases, with 10 bases between them. CDR1 and CDR2 (germline): SGHRS, YFSETQ. CDR3 loop: CASSQLLEETQYF. The CDR3 coding sequence is TGCGCCAGCAGCCAGCTACTAGAAGAGACCCAGTACTTC. Full variable domain (rest looked up from reference TRBV5-1 and TRBJ2-5): KAGVTQTPRYLIKTRGQQVTLSCSPISGHRSVSWYQQTPGQGLQFLFEYFSETQRNKGNFPGRFSGRQFSNSRSEMNVSTLELGDSALYLCASSQLLEETQYFGPGTRLLVL.

The chain employs TRBV11-2 and TRBJ1-2; 12 bases match TRBD1. CDR3 length: 16 amino acids. Per germline, CDR1 SGHAT and CDR2 FQNNGV. With V trimmed by 2 bases and J by 8 bases, 9 bases remained unmatched. In nucleotides, the CDR3 is TGTGCCAGCAGCTTACTACGAGGGACAGGGGGCGACGGCTACACCTTC. Its translation: CASSLLRGTGGDGYTF.

The rearrangement joins TRBV2 to TRBJ1-1, with 12 bases matching TRBD1. The CDR3 runs 16 residues. V shed 0 bases, J shed 4 bases, and the junction held 3 bases outside the gene matches. Germline V CDR1 and CDR2: SNHLY, FYNNEI. The CDR3 loop is CASSEAGTGGTTEAFF. The CDR3 DNA reads as TGTGCCAGCAGTGAAGCGGGGACAGGGGGCACCACTGAAGCTTTCTTT.

A remark on this clone: It is likely a read error, because the conserved phenylalanine at the end of the CDR3 is missing. Because the CDR3's place on the DNA is in doubt, the DNA is left out and the CDR3 is given as listed by TCRdb. This chain uses TRBV6-6 with TRBJ1-5; the listed D gene, TRBD1, was not tested against the DNA. Germline loops: CDR1 MNHNY, CDR2 SVGAGI (reference sequence). The CDR3 adds up to 12 amino acids, both ends counted. The chain's CDR3 is CASSYSLAPESI.

The chain has TRBV19 and TRBJ1-2; weak D call: TRBD1 (5 bases). Trimming left V 5 bases short and J 4 bases short, with 14 bases between. The CDR3 loop spans 14 amino acids. Germline values: CDR1 LNHDA, CDR2 SQIVND (reference sequence). The CDR3 is CASSADPGPYGYTF. CDR3 sequence (DNA): TGTGCCAGTAGTGCTGATCCAGGGCCCTATGGCTACACCTTC.

This sequence joins TRBV11-2 and TRBJ1-1; weak D call: TRBD1 (6 bases). This CDR3 is 14 amino acids long. V lost 2 bases and J lost 1, with 8 bases in between. Germline CDR1 SGHAT, CDR2 FQNNGV. The CDR3, as DNA: TGTGCCAGCAGCTTACTGGGACAGAACACTGAAGCTTTCTTT. Translated: CASSLLGQNTEAFF.

The J gene is TRBJ1-6, the V gene TRBV6-5; possibly TRBD1 for D (6 bases). Germline V lookup: CDR1 MNHEY, CDR2 SVGAGI. V shed 6 bases and J shed 1 base, with 7 bases lying between them. This CDR3 is 14 amino acids long. This CDR3 reads CASRTGSYNSPLHF. CDR3 sequence (DNA): TGTGCCAGCAGAACAGGGTCCTATAATTCACCCCTCCACTTT.

This chain uses TRBV5-1 with TRBJ1-1, with 8 bases identical to TRBD1. The junction had 7 bases not matched to a gene; V was cut back by 4 bases and J by 5 bases. CDR3 length equals 14 residues. Germline V gene sequence: CDR1 SGHRS, CDR2 YFSETQ. The CDR3 sequence: CASSPGQGETEAFF. The CDR3 DNA reads as TGCGCCAGCAGCCCTGGACAGGGAGAGACTGAAGCTTTCTTT.

This clone was found once. This chain joins TRBV10-3 and TRBJ2-5; 10 bases align to TRBD2. Per the germline V gene, CDR1 is ENHRY and CDR2 is SYGVKD. V lost 6 bases to trimming and J lost 5 bases; unmatched junction nucleotides: 6. The CDR3 covers 14 residues. The DNA for the CDR3 is TGTGCCATCAGCGGGACTAGCGCCCGGGAGACCCAGTACTTC. Protein product: CAISGTSARETQYF.

The chain uses TRBV5-1 and TRBJ2-1; 10 positions match TRBD2. The CDR3 is 14 amino acids. CDR1 and CDR2 from the germline V gene are SGHRS and YFSETQ. V gave up 4 bases and J gave up 4 bases; unmatched junction bases: 2. As DNA, the CDR3 is TGCGCCAGCAGCAGGACTAGCGGATACAATGAGCAGTTCTTC. Amino acid sequence: CASSRTSGYNEQFF.

The rearrangement joins TRBV7-9 to TRBJ2-3; weak D call: TRBD2 (5 bases). In germline, CDR1 is SEHNR, CDR2 FQNEAQ (reference sequence). V was cut by 0 bases and J by 2 bases, with 9 bases left in between. The CDR3 spans 15 residues. The CDR3 protein is CASSLARADTDTQYF. The CDR3 DNA sequence: TGTGCCAGCAGCTTAGCGCGGGCAGACACAGATACGCAGTATTTT. The variable domain in full, with the rest retrieved from reference TRBV7-9 and TRBJ2-3, is DTGVSQNPRHKITKRGQNVTFRCDPISEHNRLYWYRQTLGQGPEFLTYFQNEAQLEKSRLLSDRFSAERPKGSFSTLEIQRTEQGDSAMYLCASSLARADTDTQYFGPGTRLTVL.

Comments on this clone: A junction end diverges from the germline sequence, so it may reflect a read error. The chain carries TRBV29-1 and TRBJ2-1; D possibly corresponds to TRBD2 (5 bases). There are 13 residues in the CDR3. Germline loops: CDR1 SQVTM, CDR2 ANQGSEA. The DNA for the CDR3 is TGCAGCGTTACGGGGATTAACTACAATAAGCAGTTCTTC. This codes for CSVTGINYNKQFF.

Here the CDR3 reads CATNEVGGHSSYNSPLHF. In DNA, the CDR3 is TGTGCCACCAACGAAGTGGGGGGGCACAGCTCCTATAATTCACCCCTCCACTTT. This sequence joins TRBV28 and TRBJ1-6; weak D call: TRBD1 (6 bases). CDR1 is MDHEN and CDR2 is SYDVKM in the germline V gene. The CDR3 is 18 residues long. Trimming took off 10 bases at V and 0 bases at J, with 22 bases between the two ends.

The rearrangement uses TRBV14 and TRBJ2-5; D may be TRBD1 (6 bases). Trimming stripped 1 base from V and 4 bases from J, with 16 bases between. Per germline, CDR1 SGHDN and CDR2 FVKESK. This CDR3 is built from 16 residues. CDR3 nucleotide sequence: TGTGCCAGCAGCCAAGGGGGAGCAGGGGCAGTAGAGACCCAGTACTTC. This codes for CASSQGGAGAVETQYF.

Only a few counts were recorded for this clone. This same CDR3 is encoded by further DNA sequences in the sample. This chain joins TRBV19 and TRBJ1-2, with 9 bases that match TRBD1. From germline, CDR1 is LNHDA and CDR2 SQIVND (reference sequence). This CDR3 comprises 14 residues. The V and J ends lost 5 bases and 4 bases, in that order; junction bases with no gene match: 5. DNA of the CDR3: TGTGCCAGTAGTCCGGGACAGGGCGGCTATGGCTACACCTTC. It specifies CASSPGQGGYGYTF.

This clone was counted only a few times. The rearrangement uses TRBV27 and TRBJ2-5, with D possibly TRBD1 on 5 matching bases. The CDR3 has 19 amino acids. V was shortened by 0 bases and J by 2 bases, with 22 bases between the two germline ends. CDR1 is MNHEY and CDR2 is SMNVEV in the germline V gene (reference sequence). CDR3 nucleotide sequence: TGTGCCAGCAGTTTATCGGTTAGGGGAAGGACCTTCGCTCAAGAGACCCAGTACTTC. Its translation: CASSLSVRGRTFAQETQYF.

The chain employs TRBV19 and TRBJ2-3; 8 bases align to TRBD2. Unmatched junction bases numbered 6, after V lost 6 bases and J lost 4 bases. The CDR3 is 14 amino acids. Germline CDR1 LNHDA, CDR2 SQIVND (reference sequence). The CDR3 is CASSVAGSPDTQYF. The CDR3 DNA is TGTGCCAGTAGCGTAGCGGGGTCCCCAGATACGCAGTATTTT.